These 28 T cell receptor beta chains share one sample of origin, sequenced in a study of blood T cell repertoires in COVID-19. Method: immunoSEQ multiplex PCR; TCRdb's copy keeps in-frame clones and lacks some. The sample has roughly 140,000 clones, roughly 84% seen once. Material for sequencing was peripheral blood. Receptors originate from a woman aged 45-65 years with acute or convalescent COVID-19.

This chain uses TRBV2 with TRBJ1-5, with 7 bases matching TRBD1. Germline CDR1 SNHLY, CDR2 FYNNEI. The CDR3 consists of 13 residues. V shed 7 bases, J shed 1 base, and the junction held 1 base outside the gene matches. CDR3 loop: CASMGQSNQPQHF. CDR3 DNA sequence: TGTGCCAGCATGGGACAGAGCAATCAGCCCCAGCATTTT.

The rearrangement joins TRBV10-3 to TRBJ1-2; D gene ambiguous. From germline, CDR1 is ENHRY and CDR2 SYGVKD. The V gene lost 2 bases and the J gene lost 6 bases, with 16 bases spanning the gap. This CDR3 spans 15 amino acids. The CDR3 bases are TGTGCCATCAGTGAGCTGGCAGGCCGAGAGAATGGCTACACCTTC. Translating gives CAISELAGRENGYTF.

This clone has more than one count but fewer than ten. The chain combines TRBV7-8 with TRBJ2-1; 8 nucleotides line up with TRBD1. The CDR3 covers 15 residues. Germline lookup yields CDR1 SGHVS and CDR2 FQNEAQ. V shed 4 bases and J 0 bases; nucleotides not matched to a gene: 2. The CDR3 sequence: CASSSGQGSYNEQFF. CDR3 coding DNA: TGTGCCAGCAGCTCAGGACAGGGCTCCTACAATGAGCAGTTCTTC. The full variable domain, completed using reference TRBV7-8 and TRBJ2-1, is GAGVSQSPRYKVAKRGQDVALRCDPISGHVSLFWYQQALGQGPEFLTYFQNEAQLDKSGLPSDRFFAERPEGSVSTLKIQRTQQEDSAVYLCASSSGQGSYNEQFFGPGTRLTVL.

The V and J genes are TRBV10-3 and TRBJ1-5; 7 bases line up with TRBD1. CDR1 ENHRY and CDR2 SYGVKD come from the germline V gene. This CDR3 spans 15 amino acids. The ends lost 5 bases at V and 1 base at J; junction bases unmatched: 5. The CDR3: CAISTGTESNQPQHF. CDR3 in DNA: TGTGCCATCAGTACTGGGACAGAGAGCAATCAGCCCCAGCATTTT.

V is TRBV5-6 and J is TRBJ2-1; 10 bases agree with TRBD1. V dropped 2 bases and J dropped 6; count of bases not matched to a gene: 5. Germline V CDR1 and CDR2: SGHDT, YYEEEE. This CDR3 spans 15 amino acids. CDR3 region: CASSFPGQGFNEQFF. In nucleotides, the CDR3 is TGTGCCAGCAGCTTTCCGGGACAGGGGTTCAATGAGCAGTTCTTC.

As to this clone: An end of the junction differs from the germline gene, which may be a read error. The chain recombines TRBV12-3 or TRBV12-4 with TRBJ2-5; tentatively, D is TRBD2 (5 bases). This CDR3 has 12 amino acids. This CDR3 is CASSLGMGDQYF. The CDR3, as DNA: TGTGCCAGCAGCTTAGGTATGGGAGACCAGTACTTC.

The chain employs TRBV3-1 (or the pseudogene TRBV3-2) and TRBJ2-3, with a tentative D call TRBD1 (5 bases). Germline values: CDR1 LGHDT, CDR2 YNNKEL (reference sequence). The V gene lost 0 bases and the J gene lost 0 bases, with 13 bases spanning the gap. The CDR3 contains 17 residues. The CDR3 nucleotides read TGTGCCAGCAGCCAAGAACAATGGGGCAGGAGCACAGATACGCAGTATTTT. This gives the protein CASSQEQWGRSTDTQYF.

This clone has just one count. Here the CDR3 reads CASSVVAGGQNNWDTQYF. As DNA, the CDR3 is TGTGCCAGCAGCGTAGTTGCGGGAGGCCAAAATAACTGGGATACGCAGTATTTT. This sequence joins TRBV9 and TRBJ2-3, with TRBD2 identical over 8 bases. The V gene's germline CDR1 is SGDLS and CDR2 YYNGEE. This CDR3 is built from 18 residues. J gave up 6 bases and V 0 bases, and 15 bases lay outside the gene matches.

The J gene is TRBJ2-2, the V gene TRBV19, with D possibly being TRBD1 (5 bases). Germline values: CDR1 LNHDA, CDR2 SQIVND (reference sequence). The CDR3 is made up of 17 amino acids. Trimming removed 5 bases at V and 3 bases at J, with 19 bases between. As DNA, the CDR3 is TGTGCCAGTAGTGATTGGGATCAGGGTCTTGACACCGGGGAGCTGTTTTTT. It is translated as CASSDWDQGLDTGELFF.

This clone has only one observation. The chain links TRBV19 to TRBJ1-1, with D possibly being TRBD1 (5 bases). This CDR3 region has 12 residues. The V and J ends lost 5 bases and 3 bases respectively, with 7 bases between them. Germline loops: CDR1 LNHDA, CDR2 SQIVND (reference sequence). CDR3 loop: CASSAGHTEAFF. CDR3 DNA sequence: TGTGCCAGTAGTGCAGGGCACACTGAAGCTTTCTTT.

Only a few counts were recorded for this clone. The J gene is TRBJ1-2, the V gene TRBV21-1. TRBV21-1 constitutes a pseudogene. The CDR3 runs to 14 residues. CDR3 amino acids: CASSPRLTIYGYTF. CDR3 nucleotides: TGTGCCAGCAGCCCTCGTCTAACGATCTATGGCTACACCTTC.

The chain has TRBV2 and TRBJ2-1; 10 nucleotides agree with TRBD1. Germline CDR1 and CDR2: SNHLY and FYNNEI. CDR3 length: 14 residues. The J segment lost 5 bases and the V segment lost 6 bases, leaving 4 bases of the junction unmatched. The CDR3 coding sequence is TGTGCCAGCAGCCGGGACAGGGGAGACAATGAGCAGTTCTTC. Translated, it gives CASSRDRGDNEQFF.

The chain links TRBV2 to TRBJ1-4; 10 nucleotides match TRBD1. After removal of 6 bases from V and 4 bases from J, the junction contained 8 bases not matched to a gene. The CDR3 is made up of 16 amino acids. From germline, CDR1 is SNHLY and CDR2 FYNNEI. The CDR3 is CASSSGQGFGNEKLFF. The CDR3 coding sequence is TGTGCCAGCAGCTCGGGACAGGGGTTCGGTAATGAAAAACTGTTTTTT.

In DNA, the CDR3 is TGTGCCAGTAGTGTCCAGGGGACAGGCCTTGAAGCTTTCTTT. It translates to CASSVQGTGLEAFF. The chain uses TRBV19 and TRBJ1-1; 8 bases match TRBD1. Germline trimming cut 5 bases from V and 7 bases from J; bases unmatched to any gene: 9. Per the germline V gene, CDR1 is LNHDA and CDR2 is SQIVND (reference sequence). The CDR3 length is 14 residues.

The rearrangement uses TRBV18 and TRBJ2-3; 7 nucleotides align to TRBD1. CDR3 size: 17 residues. V was pared by 0 bases and J by 1 base, with 7 bases of the junction left unmatched. Germline-derived CDR1 and CDR2 are KGHSH and LQKENI. The CDR3 DNA is TGTGCCAGCTCACCACCAAAAAACGGACAGGGCACAGATACGCAGTATTTT. Translating gives CASSPPKNGQGTDTQYF.

The rearrangement uses TRBV6-5 and TRBJ2-2, with D perhaps TRBD2 (6 bases). Germline assignment: CDR1 MNHEY and CDR2 SVGAGI. CDR3 length: 13 amino acids. V was trimmed by 8 bases and J by 2 bases, leaving 9 bases between them. In DNA form, the CDR3 reads TGTGCCAGCGAGGAGGGAAACACCGGGGAGCTGTTTTTT. It encodes CASEEGNTGELFF.

This clone has a count of ten or more. The chain is built from TRBV4-3 and TRBJ1-6, with a possible D match to TRBD1 (6 bases). V was cut by 1 base and J by 5 bases, with 15 bases left in between. There are 17 residues in the CDR3. Germline-derived CDR1 and CDR2 are LGHNA and YSLEER. The CDR3 spells CASSQGSAGAHNSPLHF. The CDR3 coding sequence is TGCGCCAGCAGCCAAGGGTCGGCGGGGGCACATAATTCACCCCTCCACTTT.

The table lists this clone with a count of one. The DNA of the CDR3 is TGTGCCAGCAGCCCCGGGCCTAGCGGGAGGGGGAGCGGGGAGCTGTTTTTT. It translates to CASSPGPSGRGSGELFF. The rearrangement joins TRBV7-2 to TRBJ2-2, with 12 bases that match TRBD2. Losses at the gene ends were 5 bases for V and 7 bases for J; bases not matched to a gene: 11. The CDR3 contains 17 residues. CDR1 and CDR2 from the germline V gene are SGHTA and FQGNSA.

The chain is built from TRBV12-3 or TRBV12-4 and TRBJ1-2, with a tentative D call TRBD1 (6 bases). The CDR3 length is 13 residues. V lost 2 bases and J lost 4, with 8 bases in between. The CDR3 DNA follows: TGTGCCAGCAGTTTACAGGGGATCTATGGCTACACCTTC. It specifies CASSLQGIYGYTF.

The rearrangement joins TRBV19 to TRBJ1-1; 7 bases fit TRBD1. The CDR3 has 13 amino acids. From germline, CDR1 is LNHDA and CDR2 SQIVND (reference sequence). Trimming took 1 base from V and 5 from J; bases not matched to a gene: 1. As DNA, the CDR3 is TGTGCCAGTAGTATAGCACAGGGGACTGAAGCTTTCTTT. This translates into CASSIAQGTEAFF.

This rearrangement joins TRBV9 to TRBJ1-4; D may be TRBD1 (6 bases). There are 16 residues in the CDR3. Looked up from germline, CDR1 is SGDLS and CDR2 is YYNGEE. Trimming left V 2 bases short and J 3 bases short, with 14 bases between. Here the CDR3 reads CASSVNAGVANEKLFF. The CDR3 DNA is TGTGCCAGCAGCGTTAACGCAGGGGTGGCTAATGAAAAACTGTTTTTT.

The V call is TRBV18, the J call TRBJ2-7, with 7 bases matching TRBD2. Trimming took 2 bases from V and 6 from J; bases not matched to a gene: 7. Per germline, CDR1 KGHSH and CDR2 LQKENI. The CDR3 totals 14 residues. The CDR3 sequence is CASSPWAGVGEQYF. The CDR3 DNA reads TGTGCCAGCTCACCATGGGCGGGGGTCGGCGAGCAGTACTTC.

The chain combines TRBV7-9 with TRBJ2-1, with 10 bases identical to TRBD1. Trimming cost V 2 bases and J 5 bases; bases outside gene matches: 9. Germline CDR1 SEHNR, CDR2 FQNEAQ (reference sequence). CDR3 length equals 17 residues. CDR3 residues: CASSLFTGQGTNNEQFF. The CDR3 DNA reads TGTGCCAGCAGCTTATTTACGGGACAGGGGACGAACAATGAGCAGTTCTTC.

The V and J genes are TRBV5-4 and TRBJ2-5, with 9 bases fitting TRBD1. The CDR3 has 15 amino acids. Trimming at V came to 5 bases and at J to 5 bases, leaving 10 bases not matched to a gene. Germline CDR1 SGHNT, CDR2 YYREEE (reference sequence). The CDR3 spells CASSQQQGARETQYF. CDR3 sequence (DNA): TGTGCCAGCAGTCAGCAACAGGGGGCAAGGGAGACCCAGTACTTC.

The J gene is TRBJ2-7, the V gene TRBV23-1; 8 bases fit TRBD1. TRBV23-1 is treated as an ORF (open reading frame) with a function not yet certain. The ends lost 7 bases at V and 4 bases at J; junction bases unmatched: 9. The CDR3 has 14 residues. CDR3 sequence (DNA): TGCGCCAGCACTAAGCAGGACAGGGTTTACGAGCAGTACTTC. Its protein is CASTKQDRVYEQYF.

The chain joins TRBV4-1 to TRBJ1-1; 7 bases map to TRBD1. CDR1 MGHRA and CDR2 YSYEKL come from the germline V gene. CDR3 length equals 14 residues. V dropped 0 bases and J dropped 3; count of bases not matched to a gene: 1. The DNA of the CDR3 is TGCGCCAGCAGCCAAGATGGACAGGACACTGAAGCTTTCTTT. This translates into CASSQDGQDTEAFF.

This clone has just one count. The J gene is TRBJ1-1, the V gene TRBV7-8; TRBD1 agrees at 7 bases. The V and J ends lost 4 bases and 0 bases, in that order; junction bases with no gene match: 11. CDR1 SGHVS and CDR2 FQNEAQ come from the germline V gene. This CDR3 is built from 17 residues. The CDR3 loop is CASSSKGRGTVNTEAFF. CDR3 sequence (DNA): TGTGCCAGCAGCTCCAAAGGCAGGGGGACGGTGAACACTGAAGCTTTCTTT.

J is TRBJ2-3 and V is TRBV7-3; D is unclear. Trimming removed 4 bases from V and 1 base from J, with 3 bases in between. Germline V gene data show CDR1 as SGHTA and CDR2 as FQGTGA. CDR3 length: 12 residues. CDR3 DNA sequence: TGTGCCAGCAGCTCGGGCACAGATACGCAGTATTTT. Protein product: CASSSGTDTQYF.